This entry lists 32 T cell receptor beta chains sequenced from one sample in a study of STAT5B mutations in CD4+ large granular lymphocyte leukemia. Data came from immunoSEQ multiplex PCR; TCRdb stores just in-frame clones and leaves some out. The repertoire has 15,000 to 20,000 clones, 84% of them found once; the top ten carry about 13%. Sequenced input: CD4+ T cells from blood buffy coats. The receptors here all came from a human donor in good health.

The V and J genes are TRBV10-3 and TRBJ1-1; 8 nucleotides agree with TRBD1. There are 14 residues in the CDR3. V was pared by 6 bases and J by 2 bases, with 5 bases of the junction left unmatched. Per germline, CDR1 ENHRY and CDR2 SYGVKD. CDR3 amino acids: CAIRQGADNTEAFF. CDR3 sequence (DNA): TGTGCCATCAGGCAGGGGGCGGATAACACTGAAGCTTTCTTT.

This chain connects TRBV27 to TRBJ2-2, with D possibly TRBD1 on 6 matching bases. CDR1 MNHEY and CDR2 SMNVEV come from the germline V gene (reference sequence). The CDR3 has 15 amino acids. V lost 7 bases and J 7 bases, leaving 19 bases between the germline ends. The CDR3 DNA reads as TGTGCCAGCACCCACTGGGACACCAGGGGCGGGGAGCTGTTTTTT. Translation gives CASTHWDTRGGELFF.

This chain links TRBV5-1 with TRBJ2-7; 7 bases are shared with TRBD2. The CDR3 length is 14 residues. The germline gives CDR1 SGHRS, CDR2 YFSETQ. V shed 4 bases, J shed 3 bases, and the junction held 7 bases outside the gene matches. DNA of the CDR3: TGCGCCAGCAGCCCCGGGACTACCATCTACGAGCAGTACTTC. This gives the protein CASSPGTTIYEQYF.

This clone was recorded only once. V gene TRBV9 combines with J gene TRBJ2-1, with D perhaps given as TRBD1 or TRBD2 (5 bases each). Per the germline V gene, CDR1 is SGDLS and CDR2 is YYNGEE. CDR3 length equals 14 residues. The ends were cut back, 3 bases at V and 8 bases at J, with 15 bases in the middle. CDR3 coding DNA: TGTGCCAGCAGCGCGAGACGAGGGGTGCATGAGCAGTTCTTC. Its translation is CASSARRGVHEQFF.

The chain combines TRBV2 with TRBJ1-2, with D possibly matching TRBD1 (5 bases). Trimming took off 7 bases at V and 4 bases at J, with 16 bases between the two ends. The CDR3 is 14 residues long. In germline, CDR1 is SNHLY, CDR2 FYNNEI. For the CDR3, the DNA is TGTGCCAGCACCGGGGCGAGGGATTTCTATGGCTACACCTTC. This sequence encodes CASTGARDFYGYTF.

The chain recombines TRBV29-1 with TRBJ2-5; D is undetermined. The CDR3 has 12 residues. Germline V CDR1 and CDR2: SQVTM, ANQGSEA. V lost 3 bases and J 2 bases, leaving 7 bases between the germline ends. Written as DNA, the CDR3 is TGCAGCGTTGACCGCTTTCAAGAGACCCAGTACTTC. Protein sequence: CSVDRFQETQYF.

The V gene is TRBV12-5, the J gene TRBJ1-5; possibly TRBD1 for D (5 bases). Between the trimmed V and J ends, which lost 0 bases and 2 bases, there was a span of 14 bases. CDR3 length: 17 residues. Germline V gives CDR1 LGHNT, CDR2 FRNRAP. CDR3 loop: CASGLVMGGMGNQPQHF. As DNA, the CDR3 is TGTGCTAGTGGTTTGGTAATGGGGGGAATGGGCAATCAGCCCCAGCATTTT. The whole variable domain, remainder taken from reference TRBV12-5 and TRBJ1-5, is DARVTQTPRHKVTEMGQEVTMRCQPILGHNTVFWYRQTMMQGLELLAYFRNRAPLDDSGMPKDRFSAEMPDATLATLKIQPSEPRDSAVYFCASGLVMGGMGNQPQHFGDGTRLSIL.

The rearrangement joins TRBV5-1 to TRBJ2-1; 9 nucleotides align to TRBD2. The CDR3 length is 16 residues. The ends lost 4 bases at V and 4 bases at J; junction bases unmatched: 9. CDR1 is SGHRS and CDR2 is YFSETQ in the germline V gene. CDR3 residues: CASSRIAGVAYNEQFF. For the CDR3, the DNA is TGCGCCAGCAGCAGAATAGCGGGAGTAGCATACAATGAGCAGTTCTTC.

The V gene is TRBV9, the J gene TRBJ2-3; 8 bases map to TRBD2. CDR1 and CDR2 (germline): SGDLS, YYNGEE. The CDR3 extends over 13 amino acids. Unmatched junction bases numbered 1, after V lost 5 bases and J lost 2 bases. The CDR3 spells CASSSGTTDTQYF. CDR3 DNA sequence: TGTGCCAGCAGTAGCGGGACCACAGATACGCAGTATTTT.

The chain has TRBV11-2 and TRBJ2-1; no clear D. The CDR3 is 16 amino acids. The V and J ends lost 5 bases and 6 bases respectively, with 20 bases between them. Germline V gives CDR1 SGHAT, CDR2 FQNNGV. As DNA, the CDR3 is TGTGCCAGCAGCCGCCGTAGTGGAGTGGGTCGCAATGAGCAGTTCTTC. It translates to CASSRRSGVGRNEQFF.

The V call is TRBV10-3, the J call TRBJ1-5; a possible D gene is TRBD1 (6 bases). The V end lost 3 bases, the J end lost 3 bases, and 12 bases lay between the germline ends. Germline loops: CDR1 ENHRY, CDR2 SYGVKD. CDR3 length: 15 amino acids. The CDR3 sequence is CAISEGGSNNQPQHF. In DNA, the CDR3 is TGTGCCATCAGTGAAGGGGGAAGTAACAATCAGCCCCAGCATTTT.

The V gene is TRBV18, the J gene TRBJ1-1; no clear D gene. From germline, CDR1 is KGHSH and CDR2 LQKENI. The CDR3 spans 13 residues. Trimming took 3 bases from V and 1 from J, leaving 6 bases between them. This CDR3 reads CASSPVQNTEAFF. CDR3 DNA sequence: TGTGCCAGCTCACCCGTCCAGAACACTGAAGCTTTCTTT.

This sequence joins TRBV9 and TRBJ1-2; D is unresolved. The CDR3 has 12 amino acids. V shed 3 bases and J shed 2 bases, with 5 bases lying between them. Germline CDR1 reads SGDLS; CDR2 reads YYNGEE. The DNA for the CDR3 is TGTGCCAGCAGCGCACGGAACTATGGCTACACCTTC. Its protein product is CASSARNYGYTF.

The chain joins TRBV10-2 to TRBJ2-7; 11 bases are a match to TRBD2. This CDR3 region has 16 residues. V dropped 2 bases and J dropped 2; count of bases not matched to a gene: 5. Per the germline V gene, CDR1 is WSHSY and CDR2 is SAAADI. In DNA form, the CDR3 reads TGCGCCAGCAGTGAGACCGGGACTAGCGGACCCTACGAGCAGTACTTC. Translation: CASSETGTSGPYEQYF.

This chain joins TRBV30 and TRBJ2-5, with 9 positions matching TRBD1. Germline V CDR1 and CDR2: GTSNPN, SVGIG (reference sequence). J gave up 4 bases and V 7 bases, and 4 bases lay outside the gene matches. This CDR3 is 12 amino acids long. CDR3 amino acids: CAYRGLTETQYF. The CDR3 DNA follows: TGTGCCTACAGGGGGCTCACAGAGACCCAGTACTTC.

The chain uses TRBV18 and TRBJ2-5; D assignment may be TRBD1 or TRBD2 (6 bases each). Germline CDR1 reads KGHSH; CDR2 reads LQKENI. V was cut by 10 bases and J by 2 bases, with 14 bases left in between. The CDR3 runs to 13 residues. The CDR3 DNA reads TGTGCCACCGCGGAGGGACATCAAGAGACCCAGTACTTC. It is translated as CATAEGHQETQYF.

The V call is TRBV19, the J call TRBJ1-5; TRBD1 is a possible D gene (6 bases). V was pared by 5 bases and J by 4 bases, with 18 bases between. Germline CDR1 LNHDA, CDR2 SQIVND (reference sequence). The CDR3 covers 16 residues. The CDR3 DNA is TGTGCCAGTAGTTCTAGAGGGGGTAGGGGTAATCAGCCCCAGCATTTT. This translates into CASSSRGGRGNQPQHF. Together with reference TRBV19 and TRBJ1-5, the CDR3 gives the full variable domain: DGGITQSPKYLFRKEGQNVTLSCEQNLNHDAMYWYRQDPGQGLRLIYYSQIVNDFQKGDIAEGYSVSREKKESFPLTVTSAQKNPTAFYLCASSSRGGRGNQPQHFGDGTRLSIL.

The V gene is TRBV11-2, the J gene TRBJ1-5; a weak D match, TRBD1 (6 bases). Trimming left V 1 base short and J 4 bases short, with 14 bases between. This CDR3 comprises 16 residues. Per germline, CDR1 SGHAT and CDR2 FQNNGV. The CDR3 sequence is CASSLGRIGGNQPQHF. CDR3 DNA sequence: TGTGCCAGCAGCTTAGGAAGGATAGGGGGGAATCAGCCCCAGCATTTT.

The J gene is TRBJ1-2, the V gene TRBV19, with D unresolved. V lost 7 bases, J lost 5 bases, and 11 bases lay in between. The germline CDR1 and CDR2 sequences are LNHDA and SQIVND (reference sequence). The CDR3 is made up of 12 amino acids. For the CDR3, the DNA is TGTGCCAGTAAAAGATCTCTGTATGGCTACACCTTC. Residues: CASKRSLYGYTF.

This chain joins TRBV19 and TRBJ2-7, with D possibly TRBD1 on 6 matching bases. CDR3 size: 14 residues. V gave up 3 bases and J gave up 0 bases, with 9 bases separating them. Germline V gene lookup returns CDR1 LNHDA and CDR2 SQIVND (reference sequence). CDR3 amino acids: CASSMAGVSYEQYF. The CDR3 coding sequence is TGTGCCAGTAGTATGGCAGGGGTCTCCTACGAGCAGTACTTC.

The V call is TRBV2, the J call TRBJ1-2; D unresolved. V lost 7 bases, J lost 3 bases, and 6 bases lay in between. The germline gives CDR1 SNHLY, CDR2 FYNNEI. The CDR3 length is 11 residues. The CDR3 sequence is CASNTYYGYTF. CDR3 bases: TGTGCCAGCAACACATACTATGGCTACACCTTC.

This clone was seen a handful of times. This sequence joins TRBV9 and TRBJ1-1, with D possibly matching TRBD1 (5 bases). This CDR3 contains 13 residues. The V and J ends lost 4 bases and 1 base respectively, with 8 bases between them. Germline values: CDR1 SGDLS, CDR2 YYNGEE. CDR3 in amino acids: CASSFQGNTEAFF. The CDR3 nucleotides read TGTGCCAGCAGCTTTCAGGGGAACACTGAAGCTTTCTTT. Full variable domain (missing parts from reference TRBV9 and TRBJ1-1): DSGVTQTPKHLITATGQRVTLRCSPRSGDLSVYWYQQSLDQGLQFLIQYYNGEERAKGNILERFSAQQFPDLHSELNLSSLELGDSALYFCASSFQGNTEAFFGQGTRLTVV.

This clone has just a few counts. The CDR3 is CASSGGQGGQPQHF. DNA of the CDR3: TGTGCCAGCAGTGGGGGACAGGGAGGACAGCCCCAGCATTTT. This chain joins TRBV2 and TRBJ1-5, with TRBD1 matching 9 bases. The CDR3 contains 14 residues. Germline V gene sequence: CDR1 SNHLY, CDR2 FYNNEI. V lost 4 bases, J lost 7 bases, and 5 bases stayed unmatched.

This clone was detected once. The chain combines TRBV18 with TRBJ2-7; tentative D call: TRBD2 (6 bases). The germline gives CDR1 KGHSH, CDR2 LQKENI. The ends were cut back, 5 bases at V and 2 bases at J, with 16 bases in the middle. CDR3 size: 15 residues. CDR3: CASSASGTDTYEQYF. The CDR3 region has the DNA TGTGCCAGCTCAGCCTCGGGGACTGATACCTACGAGCAGTACTTC.

This chain's CDR3 is CASSSQARANYGYTF. The CDR3, as DNA: TGTGCCAGCAGTTCCCAAGCCAGGGCTAACTATGGCTACACCTTC. The rearrangement uses TRBV6-6 and TRBJ1-2; a possible D gene is TRBD1 (5 bases). The CDR3 has 15 amino acids. Germline V gene data show CDR1 as MNHNY and CDR2 as SVGAGI (reference sequence). Trimming took 4 bases from V and 0 from J, leaving 12 bases between them.

The CDR3 DNA reads TGTGCCAGCAGCCCGGGACTAGCGGCTAACAATGAGCAGTTCTTC. Translation gives CASSPGLAANNEQFF. This chain joins TRBV9 and TRBJ2-1; 11 nucleotides match TRBD2. CDR3 length: 15 amino acids. CDR1 is SGDLS, CDR2 YYNGEE, per germline. V was clipped by 4 bases and J by 5 bases; unmatched bases: 5.

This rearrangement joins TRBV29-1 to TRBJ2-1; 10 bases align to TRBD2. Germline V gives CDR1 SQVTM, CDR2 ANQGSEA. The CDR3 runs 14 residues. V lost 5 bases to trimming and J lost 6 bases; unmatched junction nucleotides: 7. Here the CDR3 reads CSVCPSGSPNEQFF. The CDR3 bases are TGCAGCGTTTGTCCTAGCGGGAGCCCCAATGAGCAGTTCTTC.

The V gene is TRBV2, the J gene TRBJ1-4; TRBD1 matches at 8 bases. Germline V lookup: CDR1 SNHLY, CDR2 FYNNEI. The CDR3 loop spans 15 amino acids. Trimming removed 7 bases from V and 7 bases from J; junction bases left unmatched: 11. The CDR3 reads CASKLEDRVGEKLFF. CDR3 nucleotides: TGTGCCAGCAAACTGGAGGACAGGGTTGGTGAAAAACTGTTTTTT.

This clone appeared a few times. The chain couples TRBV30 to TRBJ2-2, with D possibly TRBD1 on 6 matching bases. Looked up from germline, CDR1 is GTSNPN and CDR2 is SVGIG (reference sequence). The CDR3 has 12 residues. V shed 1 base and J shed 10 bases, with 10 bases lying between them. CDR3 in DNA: TGTGCCTGGAGTGGGGGACATTTGGAGCTGTTTTTT. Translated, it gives CAWSGGHLELFF. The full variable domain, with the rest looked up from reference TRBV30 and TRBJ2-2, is SQTIHQWPATLVQPVGSPLSLECTVEGTSNPNLYWYRQAAGRGLQLLFYSVGIGQISSEVPQNLSASRPQDRQFILSSKKLLLSDSGFYLCAWSGGHLELFFGEGSRLTVL.

The CDR3 DNA reads TGTGCCATCAGCAGACAGGGGCTGGGAGAGACCCAGTACTTC. Its protein product is CAISRQGLGETQYF. The chain couples TRBV10-3 to TRBJ2-5, with 8 bases aligning to TRBD1. The junction had 7 bases not matched to a gene; V was cut back by 6 bases and J by 4 bases. Germline CDR1 ENHRY, CDR2 SYGVKD. The CDR3 is 14 residues long.

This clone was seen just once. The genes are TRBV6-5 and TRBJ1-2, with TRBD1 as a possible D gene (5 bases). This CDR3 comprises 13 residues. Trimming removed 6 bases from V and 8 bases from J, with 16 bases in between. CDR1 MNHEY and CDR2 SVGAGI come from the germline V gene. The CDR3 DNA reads TGTGCCAGCAGGGGGGGGGACCTTGGAGGCTACACCTTC. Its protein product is CASRGGDLGGYTF.

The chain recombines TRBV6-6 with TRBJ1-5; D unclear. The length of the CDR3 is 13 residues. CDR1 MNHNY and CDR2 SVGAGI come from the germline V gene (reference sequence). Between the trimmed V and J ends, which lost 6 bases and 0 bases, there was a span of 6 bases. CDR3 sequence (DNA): TGTGCCAGCAGCAGTTATAGCAATCAGCCCCAGCATTTT. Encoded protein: CASSSYSNQPQHF.